This entry lists 2 T cell receptor beta chains sequenced from one sample in a study of control samples from healthy donors and cancer patients (dated by TCRdb to the early 2020s). The library was generated by the immunoSEQ multiplex PCR assay. The source is immuneACCESS, and TCRdb retained only in-frame sequences with V and J called. Part of the clones is not carried over; for the studies checked, unresolved V genes explain less than half of this, and the remainder is unexplained. In all, the sample holds about 110,000 clones, and 80% to 90% of those were seen once. The top ten hold approximately 16% of the sample. The specimen sequenced was blood. The receptors were sampled from a woman between 45 and 60 years old in good health.

The chain links TRBV6-5 to TRBJ2-7; 7 nucleotides align to TRBD2. The V and J ends lost 6 bases and 3 bases, in that order; junction bases with no gene match: 11. The CDR3 sequence is 15 residues long. Germline lookup yields CDR1 MNHEY and CDR2 SVGAGI. The CDR3: CASRAGVHPLYEQYV. The CDR3 DNA reads as TGTGCCAGCAGGGCGGGAGTTCATCCCCTCTACGAGCAGTACGTC.

The gene calls are TRBV27 and TRBJ1-2, with 7 bases aligning to TRBD1. Unmatched junction bases numbered 11, after V lost 5 bases and J lost 5 bases. This CDR3 comprises 15 residues. CDR1 and CDR2 from the germline V gene are MNHEY and SMNVEV (reference sequence). This CDR3 is CASSLYRGGWYGYTF. Here the CDR3 DNA reads TGTGCCAGCAGTCTTTACAGGGGAGGATGGTATGGCTACACCTTC.